This is a list of T cell receptor beta chains from one sample in a study of blood T cell repertoires in COVID-19. Libraries were prepared by immunoSEQ multiplex PCR; TCRdb keeps only in-frame clonotypes and omits some of them. The data contain more than 95,000 clones, around nine tenths of them singletons. Sequencing used peripheral blood. These receptors were obtained from a human donor with active COVID-19. The donor label of this sample is uncertain. CDR3s include the opening cysteine and the closing phenylalanine or tryptophan. D genes are given only for firm matches. Size values are once, few and many counts, or a class for expanded clones, and some rows have none.

CDR3aa,CDR3nt,abundance,v_gene,d_gene,j_gene
CASSLGQEKYEQYF,TGTGCCAGCAGCCTCGGACAGGAGAAATACGAGCAGTACTTC,-,TRBV9,TRBD1,TRBJ2-7
CASSLVGGVRAFF,TGTGCCAGCAGCTTGGTCGGGGGTGTGAGAGCTTTCTTT,once,TRBV5-5,-,TRBJ1-1
CASSFQGNEKLFF,TGCGCCAGCAGCTTTCAGGGTAATGAAAAACTGTTTTTT,-,TRBV5-1,-,TRBJ1-4
CAISVNEEHEQFF,TGTGCCATCAGTGTCAACGAGGAGCATGAGCAGTTCTTC,-,TRBV10-3,-,TRBJ2-1
CSVEGGLASDGAQETQYF,TGCAGCGTTGAAGGTGGATTAGCGTCGGATGGAGCTCAAGAGACCCAGTACTTC,-,TRBV29-1,-,TRBJ2-5
CASSSSFQGDVGDTQYF,TGTGCCAGCAGCTCAAGTTTCCAGGGTGACGTTGGCGATACGCAGTATTTT,-,TRBV7-8,-,TRBJ2-3
CASRWDQGANTEAFF,TGTGCCAGCAGGTGGGATCAGGGGGCGAACACTGAAGCTTTCTTT,-,TRBV7-9,TRBD1,TRBJ1-1
CASSVATTSGGSYNEQFF,TGTGCCAGCAGCGTAGCTACGACTAGCGGGGGGAGCTACAATGAGCAGTTCTTC,-,TRBV9,TRBD2,TRBJ2-1
CASSLFPGGASGAFF,TGTGCCAGCAGCTTATTTCCAGGGGGCGCGAGTGGAGCTTTCTTT,few,TRBV7-9,TRBD1,TRBJ1-1
CASQGGGAEQYF,TGTGCCAGTCAAGGCGGGGGAGCCGAGCAGTACTTC,-,TRBV7-2,TRBD2,TRBJ2-7
CASSVVPVANTGELFF,TGTGCCAGCAGCGTAGTCCCAGTCGCGAACACCGGGGAGCTGTTTTTT,-,TRBV9,-,TRBJ2-2
CASSYSIRSYGYTF,TGTGCCAGCAGTTACTCTATCCGGAGCTATGGCTACACCTTC,-,TRBV6-5,-,TRBJ1-2
CASSLDRPVYGTEAFF,TGTGCCAGCAGCTTAGATCGTCCGGTCTACGGCACTGAAGCTTTCTTT,-,TRBV7-2,-,TRBJ1-1
CASSPSRGGGAETQYF,TGTGCCAGCTCACCATCAAGAGGCGGGGGGGCAGAGACCCAGTACTTC,-,TRBV18,TRBD2,TRBJ2-5
CASSQGLAGLDTQYF,TGTGCCAGCAGCCAGGGACTAGCGGGGCTGGATACGCAGTATTTT,-,TRBV13,TRBD2,TRBJ2-3
CASSSPQGIGELFF,TGTGCCAGCAGCTCACCCCAGGGGATCGGGGAGCTGTTTTTT,-,TRBV7-2,-,TRBJ2-2
CASSREGTRNYNEQFF,TGCGCCAGCAGCAGGGAGGGGACTAGAAATTACAATGAGCAGTTCTTC,-,TRBV5-1,TRBD2,TRBJ2-1
CASSYRREAFF,TGTGCCAGCAGTTATAGGAGGGAAGCTTTCTTT,-,TRBV6-2/TRBV6-3,-,TRBJ1-1
CASSEALGQGSSYEQYF,TGTGCCAGCAGTGAAGCCTTAGGACAGGGGAGCTCCTACGAGCAGTACTTC,-,TRBV6-1,TRBD1,TRBJ2-7
CASSVPLGASEKLFF,TGTGCCAGCAGTGTTCCCCTGGGGGCCTCTGAAAAACTGTTTTTT,-,TRBV2,-,TRBJ1-4
CASSKNRRLGAFF,TGTGCCAGCAGTAAAAATAGGAGGCTCGGAGCTTTCTTT,-,TRBV6-5,-,TRBJ1-1
CASSQESSGEAFF,TGTGCCAGCAGCCAAGAGTCTTCGGGTGAAGCTTTCTTT,-,TRBV4-2,-,TRBJ1-1
CASSQAVYTDTQYF,TGTGCCAGTAGTCAGGCCGTCTACACAGATACGCAGTATTTT,-,TRBV19,-,TRBJ2-3
CASSQGSRRDTGELFF,TGCGCCAGCAGCCAAGGGAGCCGGCGGGACACCGGGGAGCTGTTTTTT,-,TRBV4-1,-,TRBJ2-2
CASSIRGNAEAFF,TGTGCCAGCAGCATCCGGGGTAATGCTGAAGCTTTCTTT,-,TRBV7-9,-,TRBJ1-1
CASSLVAGGGNIQYF,TGTGCCAGCAGCCTAGTAGCGGGGGGCGGTAACATTCAGTACTTC,-,TRBV7-2,TRBD2,TRBJ2-4
CASSPRTGNQPQHF,TGTGCCAGTAGTCCAAGGACAGGGAACCAGCCCCAGCATTTT,-,TRBV19,TRBD1,TRBJ1-5
CASSLILGTGTEKLFF,TGCGCCAGCAGCTTAATTCTTGGGACAGGAACCGAAAAACTGTTTTTT,-,TRBV5-1,TRBD1,TRBJ1-4
CASSLSGESTDTQYF,TGTGCCAGCAGTTTATCCGGAGAGAGCACAGATACGCAGTATTTT,-,TRBV27,-,TRBJ2-3
CASSLWDLTGNEKLFF,TGTGCCAGCAGCTTGTGGGACCTCACAGGGAATGAAAAACTGTTTTTT,once,TRBV5-6,-,TRBJ1-4
CASSRGLAGIGTDTQYF,TGTGCCAGCAGCAGGGGACTAGCGGGGATCGGGACAGATACGCAGTATTTT,-,TRBV7-2,TRBD2,TRBJ2-3
CASSLGGGGSYEQYF,TGTGCCAGCAGCTTAGGGGGAGGGGGCTCCTACGAGCAGTACTTC,-,TRBV7-2,-,TRBJ2-7
CASSTGAGWVAEAFF,TGCGCCAGCAGCACCGGAGCGGGGTGGGTCGCTGAAGCTTTCTTT,-,TRBV5-1,-,TRBJ1-1
CASSSLRVVSDTQYF,TGTGCCAGCAGTTCCTTGAGGGTTGTCTCAGATACGCAGTATTTT,-,TRBV6-5,-,TRBJ2-3
CASSYGAGGITDTQYF,TGTGCCAGCAGTTACGGGGCAGGGGGCATTACAGATACGCAGTATTTT,-,TRBV6-5,TRBD1,TRBJ2-3
CASREPRTGSTFF,TGTGCCAGCAGGGAACCTCGGACAGGGTCGACTTTCTTT,-,TRBV2,TRBD1,TRBJ1-1
CASSQGRIGLDTQYF,TGTGCCAGCAGTCAGGGGCGGATTGGGTTGGATACGCAGTATTTT,-,TRBV7-2,-,TRBJ2-3
CASSLVAGGYNEQFF,TGCGCCAGCAGCTTGGTGGCGGGGGGCTACAATGAGCAGTTCTTC,-,TRBV5-1,TRBD2,TRBJ2-1
CASSQPRTGVQETQYF,TGCGCCAGCAGCCAACCGCGGACAGGGGTCCAGGAGACCCAGTACTTC,-,TRBV23-1,TRBD1,TRBJ2-5
CASSKDNGYEQYF,TGTGCCAGCAGTAAGGACAACGGCTACGAGCAGTACTTC,-,TRBV7-2,-,TRBJ2-7
CASTGTSVRWSTDTQYF,TGTGCCAGTACCGGGACTAGCGTTCGATGGAGTACAGATACGCAGTATTTT,-,TRBV6-7,TRBD2,TRBJ2-3
CASSWGRGATSSYEQYF,TGTGCCAGCAGCTGGGGGAGGGGGGCGACTAGCTCCTACGAGCAGTACTTC,-,TRBV7-2,-,TRBJ2-7
CASSDEVSGGYEQYF,TGTGCCAGCAGTGATGAGGTTAGCGGGGGATACGAGCAGTACTTC,-,TRBV2,TRBD2,TRBJ2-7
CASSLGPGLADYEQYF,TGTGCCAGCAGTTTAGGGCCGGGACTAGCGGACTACGAGCAGTACTTC,-,TRBV27,TRBD2,TRBJ2-7
CASSSRQGVNTEAFF,TGTGCCAGCAGCTCCCGACAGGGGGTGAACACTGAAGCTTTCTTT,-,TRBV7-9,TRBD1,TRBJ1-1
CASSLSRDTYTGELFF,TGTGCCAGCAGTTTATCGAGGGACACCTACACCGGGGAGCTGTTTTTT,-,TRBV27,-,TRBJ2-2
CASSEPGTGLGYGYTF,TGTGCCAGCAGTGAACCTGGGACAGGGCTTGGCTATGGCTACACCTTC,-,TRBV2,TRBD1,TRBJ1-2
CAWSRRIGAGSGELFF,TGTGCCTGGAGCCGACGAATAGGGGCGGGGAGCGGGGAGCTGTTTTTT,-,TRBV30,-,TRBJ2-2
CATSDPTGAIYGYTF,TGTGCCACCAGTGATCCGACAGGAGCTATCTATGGCTACACCTTC,-,TRBV24-1,-,TRBJ1-2
CASSSKTGPMNTEAFF,TGTGCCAGCAGTTCCAAGACAGGGCCCATGAACACTGAAGCTTTCTTT,-,TRBV6-2/TRBV6-3,TRBD1,TRBJ1-1
CASSLKHRVFGNTIYF,TGTGCCAGCAGCTTGAAACACAGGGTTTTTGGAAACACCATATATTTT,-,TRBV5-6,-,TRBJ1-3
CASRRTEFYEQYF,TGTGCCAGCAGACGGACAGAATTCTACGAGCAGTACTTC,-,TRBV6-5,-,TRBJ2-7